This TCR beta chain was sequenced during a study of cytomegalovirus exposure and HLA in healthy donors. In germline, CDR1 is KGHSH, CDR2 LQKENI. This CDR3 contains 16 residues. Trimming shortened V by 3 bases and J by 3 bases, and 14 bases separated the two germline ends. Clones were sequenced by immunoSEQ multiplex PCR, and TCRdb holds only the in-frame ones, with some missing. The sample holds more than 300,000 clones; 86% are singletons and the top ten take 0.83%. This TCR was sampled from a young woman in good health and CMV-seronegative. Sequences were obtained from PBMCs. This chain joins TRBV18 and TRBJ1-4; tentatively, D is TRBD1 (6 bases). The chain's CDR3 is CASSPTRTAANEKLFF. The CDR3 nucleotides are TGTGCCAGCTCACCTACACGGACAGCCGCTAATGAAAAACTGTTTTTT.